The source of this T cell receptor (beta chain) is a study of metastatic and nonmetastatic thyroid tumors. Study details: Blood and tumor or nodule tissue repertoires from malignant and benign thyroid patients were compared. The study, taken as a whole, reports: The study reportedly found significantly higher TCR beta diversity in malignant thyroid tumors than benign nodules, in blood and tumor.

Under the authors' procedure: CDR3 differences across clinicopathological groups were used to build a distant-metastasis classifier for papillary thyroid cancer. TCRdb recomputed clones from the PCR reads via MiXCR. These V and J calls rely on TCRdb rather than the paper's analysis. Of thousands of clones in the sample, roughly 22% are singletons; the top ten hold 8.2%. Trimming took off 5 bases at V and 3 bases at J, with 17 bases between the two ends. This CDR3 has 15 residues. Germline V gene data show CDR1 as MNHNS and CDR2 as SASEGT. The entire patient cohort was treatment-naive prior to thyroid surgery. Points on this clone: Antigen unknown.

The gene calls are TRBV6-1 and TRBJ2-7, with a tentative D call TRBD1 (6 bases). Material for sequencing was tumor tissue. This TCR was sampled from a female donor with papillary thyroid cancer or a benign thyroid nodule (not recorded which). Some clones in this sample may be carry-over from other donors' samples. The CDR3 DNA reads as TGTGCCAGCAGTCCCCTTCCGGGACACCTCTACGAGCAGTACTTC. It encodes CASSPLPGHLYEQYF.